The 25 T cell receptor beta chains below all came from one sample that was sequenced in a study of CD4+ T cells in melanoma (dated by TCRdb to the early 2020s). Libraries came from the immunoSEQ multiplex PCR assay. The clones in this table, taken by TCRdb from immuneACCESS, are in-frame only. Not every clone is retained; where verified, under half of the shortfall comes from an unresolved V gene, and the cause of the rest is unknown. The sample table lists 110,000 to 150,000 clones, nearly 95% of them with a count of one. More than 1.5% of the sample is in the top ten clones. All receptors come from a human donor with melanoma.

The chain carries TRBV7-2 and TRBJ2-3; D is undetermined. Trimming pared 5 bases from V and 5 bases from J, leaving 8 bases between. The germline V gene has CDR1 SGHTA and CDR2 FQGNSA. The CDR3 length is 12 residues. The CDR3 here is CASSAYGDTQYF. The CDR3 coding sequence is TGTGCCAGCAGCGCCTATGGAGATACGCAGTATTTT.

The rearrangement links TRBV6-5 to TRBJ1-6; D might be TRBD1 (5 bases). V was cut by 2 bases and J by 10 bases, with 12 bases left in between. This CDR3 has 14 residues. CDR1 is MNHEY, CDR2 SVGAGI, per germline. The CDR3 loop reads CASSYQGAGSPLHF. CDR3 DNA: TGTGCCAGCAGTTACCAAGGGGCTGGGTCACCCCTCCACTTT.

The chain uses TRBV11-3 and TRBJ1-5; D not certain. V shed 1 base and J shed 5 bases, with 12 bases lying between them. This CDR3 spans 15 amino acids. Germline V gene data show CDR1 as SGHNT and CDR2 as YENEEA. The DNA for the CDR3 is TGTGCCAGCAGCTTAGGCCCACCTGGGGATCAGCCCCAGCATTTT. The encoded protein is CASSLGPPGDQPQHF. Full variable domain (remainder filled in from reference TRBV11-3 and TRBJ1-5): EAGVVQSPRYKIIEKKQPVAFWCNPISGHNTLYWYLQNLGQGPELLIRYENEEAVDDSQLPKDRFSAERLKGVDSTLKIQPAELGDSAVYLCASSLGPPGDQPQHFGDGTRLSIL.

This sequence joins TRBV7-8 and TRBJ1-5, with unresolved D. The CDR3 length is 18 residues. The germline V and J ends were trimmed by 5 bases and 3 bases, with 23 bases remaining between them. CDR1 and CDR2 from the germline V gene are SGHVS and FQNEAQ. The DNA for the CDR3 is TGTGCCAGCAGCCCTACGGCCCGAACAACTACCTTCAATCAGCCCCAGCATTTT. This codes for CASSPTARTTTFNQPQHF. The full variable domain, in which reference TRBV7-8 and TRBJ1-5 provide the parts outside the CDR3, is GAGVSQSPRYKVAKRGQDVALRCDPISGHVSLFWYQQALGQGPEFLTYFQNEAQLDKSGLPSDRFFAERPEGSVSTLKIQRTQQEDSAVYLCASSPTARTTTFNQPQHFGDGTRLSIL.

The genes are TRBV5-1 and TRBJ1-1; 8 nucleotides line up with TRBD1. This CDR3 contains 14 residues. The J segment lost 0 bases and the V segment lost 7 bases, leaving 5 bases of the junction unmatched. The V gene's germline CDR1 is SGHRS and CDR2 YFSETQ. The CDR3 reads CASGTGNMNTEAFF. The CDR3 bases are TGCGCCAGCGGGACAGGCAACATGAACACTGAAGCTTTCTTT.

CDR3 residues: CASSSTVTNEKLFF. For the CDR3, the DNA is TGTGCCAGCAGTTCGACCGTTACTAATGAAAAACTGTTTTTT. This sequence joins TRBV6-5 and TRBJ1-4, with no clear D. Trimming took 4 bases from V and 2 from J, leaving 8 bases between them. Germline V gene sequence: CDR1 MNHEY, CDR2 SVGAGI. This CDR3 spans 14 amino acids.

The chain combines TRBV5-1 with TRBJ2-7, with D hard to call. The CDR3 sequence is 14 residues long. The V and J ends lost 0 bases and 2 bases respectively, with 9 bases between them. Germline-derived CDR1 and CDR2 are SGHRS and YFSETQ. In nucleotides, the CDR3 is TGCGCCAGCAGCTTGGGTTTCCCCCCCTACGAGCAGTACTTC. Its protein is CASSLGFPPYEQYF. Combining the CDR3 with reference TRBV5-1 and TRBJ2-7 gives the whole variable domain KAGVTQTPRYLIKTRGQQVTLSCSPISGHRSVSWYQQTPGQGLQFLFEYFSETQRNKGNFPGRFSGRQFSNSRSEMNVSTLELGDSALYLCASSLGFPPYEQYFGPGTRLTVT.

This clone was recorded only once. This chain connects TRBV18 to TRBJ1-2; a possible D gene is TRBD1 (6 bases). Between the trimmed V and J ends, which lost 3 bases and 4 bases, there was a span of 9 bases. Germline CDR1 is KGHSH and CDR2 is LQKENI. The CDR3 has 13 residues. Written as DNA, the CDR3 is TGTGCCAGCTCACCGGGGGCCAGCTATGGCTACACCTTC. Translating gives CASSPGASYGYTF.

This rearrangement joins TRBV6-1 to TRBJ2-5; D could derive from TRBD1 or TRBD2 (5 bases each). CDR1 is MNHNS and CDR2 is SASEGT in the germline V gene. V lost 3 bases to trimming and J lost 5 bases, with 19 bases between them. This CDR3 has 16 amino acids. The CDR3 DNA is TGTGCCAGCAGTGACCGGGGCCTTATTCTCGGGGAGACCCAGTACTTC. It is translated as CASSDRGLILGETQYF.

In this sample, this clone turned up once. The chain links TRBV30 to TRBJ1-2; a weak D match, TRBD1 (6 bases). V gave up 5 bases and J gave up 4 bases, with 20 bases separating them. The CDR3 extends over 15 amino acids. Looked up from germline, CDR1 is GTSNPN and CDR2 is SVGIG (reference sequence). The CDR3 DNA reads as TGTGCCTGGGGGCGGGGGGGCGCCTACTCCTATGGCTACACCTTC. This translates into CAWGRGGAYSYGYTF.

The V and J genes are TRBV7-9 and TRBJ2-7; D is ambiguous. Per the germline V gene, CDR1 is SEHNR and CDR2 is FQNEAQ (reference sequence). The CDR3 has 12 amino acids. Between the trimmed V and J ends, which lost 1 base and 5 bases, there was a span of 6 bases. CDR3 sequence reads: CASSLEYDEQYF. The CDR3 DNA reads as TGTGCCAGCAGCTTAGAGTACGACGAGCAGTACTTC. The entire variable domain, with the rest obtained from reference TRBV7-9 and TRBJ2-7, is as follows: DTGVSQNPRHKITKRGQNVTFRCDPISEHNRLYWYRQTLGQGPEFLTYFQNEAQLEKSRLLSDRFSAERPKGSFSTLEIQRTEQGDSAMYLCASSLEYDEQYFGPGTRLTVT.

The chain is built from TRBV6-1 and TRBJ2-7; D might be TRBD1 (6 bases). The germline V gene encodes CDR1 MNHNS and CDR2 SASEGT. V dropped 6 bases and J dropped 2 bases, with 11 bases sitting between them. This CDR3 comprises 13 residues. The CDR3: CASRDRPAYEQYF. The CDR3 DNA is TGTGCCAGCAGGGACAGACCGGCCTACGAGCAGTACTTC.

The CDR3 is CASSVGVRTNTKPDGYGYTF. CDR3 bases: TGTGCCAGCAGCGTAGGCGTCAGGACAAACACGAAACCGGACGGCTATGGCTACACCTTC. The chain combines TRBV9 with TRBJ1-2; TRBD1 is a possible D gene (5 bases). V dropped 0 bases and J dropped 4 bases, with 28 bases sitting between them. This CDR3 is 20 amino acids long. CDR1 SGDLS and CDR2 YYNGEE come from the germline V gene.

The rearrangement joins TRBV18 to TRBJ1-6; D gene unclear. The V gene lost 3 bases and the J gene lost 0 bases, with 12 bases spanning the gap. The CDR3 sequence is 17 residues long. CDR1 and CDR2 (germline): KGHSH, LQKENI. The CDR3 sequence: CASSPQPASSYNSPLHF. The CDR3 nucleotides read TGTGCCAGCTCACCTCAGCCAGCGAGCTCCTATAATTCACCCCTCCACTTT.

The CDR3, as DNA: TGTGCCAGTAGTCCCCGGCCCAGGGGGCTCGATGGCTACACCTTC. It is translated as CASSPRPRGLDGYTF. This chain joins TRBV19 and TRBJ1-2; 8 bases line up with TRBD1. This CDR3 has 15 amino acids. J was trimmed by 6 bases and V by 5 bases; bases with no gene match: 11. In germline, CDR1 is LNHDA, CDR2 SQIVND (reference sequence).

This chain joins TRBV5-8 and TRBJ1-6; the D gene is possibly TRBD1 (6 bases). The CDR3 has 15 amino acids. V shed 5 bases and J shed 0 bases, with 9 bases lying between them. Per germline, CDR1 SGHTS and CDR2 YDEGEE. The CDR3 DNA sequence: TGTGCCAGCAGAGCGGACAGCTCCTATAATTCACCCCTCCACTTT. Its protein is CASRADSSYNSPLHF. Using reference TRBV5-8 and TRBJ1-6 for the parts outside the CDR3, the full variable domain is EAGVTQSPTHLIKTRGQQATLRCSPISGHTSVYWYQQALGLGLQFLLWYDEGEERNRGNFPPRFSGRQFPNYSSELNVNALELEDSALYLCASRADSSYNSPLHFGNGTRLTVT.

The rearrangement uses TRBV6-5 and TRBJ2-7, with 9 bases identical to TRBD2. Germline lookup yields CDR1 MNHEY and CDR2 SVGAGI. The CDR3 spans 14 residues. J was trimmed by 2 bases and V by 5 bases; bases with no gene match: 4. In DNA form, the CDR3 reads TGTGCCAGCAGTGTCGAGCGGGGGGCCTACGAGCAGTACTTC. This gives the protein CASSVERGAYEQYF.

The CDR3 DNA reads as TGTGCCAGCAGCTTTGGAGGGTTGGGAACTGAAGCTTTCTTT. The encoded protein is CASSFGGLGTEAFF. The chain links TRBV7-2 to TRBJ1-1, with D unresolved. Trimming removed 3 bases from V and 5 bases from J, with 13 bases in between. Germline CDR1 SGHTA, CDR2 FQGNSA. CDR3 length: 14 residues.

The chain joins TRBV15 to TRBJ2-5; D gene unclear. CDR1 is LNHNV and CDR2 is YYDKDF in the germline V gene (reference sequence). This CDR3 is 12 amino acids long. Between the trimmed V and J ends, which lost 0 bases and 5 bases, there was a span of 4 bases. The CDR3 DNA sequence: TGTGCCACCAGCAGAGATATCGAGACCCAGTACTTC. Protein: CATSRDIETQYF.

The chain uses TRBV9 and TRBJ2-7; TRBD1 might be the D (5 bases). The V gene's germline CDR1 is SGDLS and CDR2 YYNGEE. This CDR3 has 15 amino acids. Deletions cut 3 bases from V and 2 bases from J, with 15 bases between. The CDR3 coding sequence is TGTGCCAGCAGCGAGGGGATCACAGGTCCCTACGAGCAGTACTTC. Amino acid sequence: CASSEGITGPYEQYF.

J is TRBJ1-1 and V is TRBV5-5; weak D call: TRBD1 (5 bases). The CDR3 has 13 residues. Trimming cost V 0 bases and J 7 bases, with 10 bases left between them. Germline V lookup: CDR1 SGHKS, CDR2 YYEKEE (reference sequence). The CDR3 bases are TGTGCCAGCAGCTTGGGATCAGGGCTTGAAGCTTTCTTT. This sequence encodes CASSLGSGLEAFF. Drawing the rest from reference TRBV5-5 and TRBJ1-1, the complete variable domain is DAGVTQSPTHLIKTRGQQVTLRCSPISGHKSVSWYQQVLGQGPQFIFQYYEKEERGRGNFPDRFSARQFPNYSSELNVNALLLGDSALYLCASSLGSGLEAFFGQGTRLTVV.

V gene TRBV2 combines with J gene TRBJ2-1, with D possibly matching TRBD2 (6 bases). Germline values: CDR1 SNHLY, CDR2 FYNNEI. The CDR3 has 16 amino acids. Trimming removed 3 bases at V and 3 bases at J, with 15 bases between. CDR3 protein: CASSDQGGAFYNEQFF. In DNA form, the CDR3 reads TGTGCCAGCAGTGACCAGGGAGGCGCGTTCTACAATGAGCAGTTCTTC. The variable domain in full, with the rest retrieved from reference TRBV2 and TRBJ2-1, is EPEVTQTPSHQVTQMGQEVILRCVPISNHLYFYWYRQILGQKVEFLVSFYNNEISEKSEIFDDQFSVERPDGSNFTLKIRSTKLEDSAMYFCASSDQGGAFYNEQFFGPGTRLTVL.

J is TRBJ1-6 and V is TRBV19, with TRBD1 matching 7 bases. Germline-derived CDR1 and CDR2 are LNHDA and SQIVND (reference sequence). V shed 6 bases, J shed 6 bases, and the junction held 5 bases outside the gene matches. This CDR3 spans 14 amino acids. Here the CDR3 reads CASRPTGSNSPLHF. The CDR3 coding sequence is TGTGCCAGTAGACCGACAGGGAGTAATTCACCCCTCCACTTT.

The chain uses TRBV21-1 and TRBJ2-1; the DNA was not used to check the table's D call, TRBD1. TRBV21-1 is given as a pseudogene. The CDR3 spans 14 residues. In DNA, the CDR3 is TGTGCCAGCAGCAATAACGTGGCTTACAATGAGCAGTTCTTC. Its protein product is CASSNNVAYNEQFF.

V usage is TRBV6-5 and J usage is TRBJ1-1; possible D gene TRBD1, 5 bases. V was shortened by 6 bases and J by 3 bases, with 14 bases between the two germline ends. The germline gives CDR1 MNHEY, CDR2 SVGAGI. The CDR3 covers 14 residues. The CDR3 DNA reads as TGTGCCAGCAGAAAACAGCGGGGCGACACTGAAGCTTTCTTT. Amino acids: CASRKQRGDTEAFF.